This TCR beta chain was sequenced in a study of cytomegalovirus exposure and HLA in healthy donors (dated by TCRdb to the late 2010s). Regarding the research as a whole: In an earlier analysis of 587 of the donors, 276 Gb of sequence data and 90 million to 130 million unique TCR beta sequences from 150 million to 200 million T cells were reported. About 280 gigabases of sequencing data and 70 million to 100 million unique TCR sequences were included in an early release covering roughly 600 HLA-typed donors. Of the 350 to 450 genotyped donors, about 80% fell in the genetic ancestry cluster associated with self-reported Caucasian donors. The study was designed to test whether signatures of past pathogen exposure could be identified by cataloging public T cell receptors. Using immunosequencing, the study profiled T cell repertoires from 500 to 800 subjects and related those repertoires to cytomegalovirus serostatus. In addition to the first cohort of approximately 650 subjects, a separate validation cohort of approximately 120 different subjects was used. The study combined high-throughput TCR immunosequencing, statistical association of individual TCRs with disease status, and machine learning to predict cytomegalovirus infection status. To study patterns of TCR occurrence, a later analysis re-analyzed previously published TCR beta repertoires from around 670 donors and added high-resolution HLA genotyping. In the later analysis, no new phenotypic data were used to find candidate immune exposures; instead, reliance was placed on TCR beta sequences and their occurrence across donors. In an earlier analysis of more than 550 of the donors, high-throughput TCR beta sequencing was used to judge whether each TCR beta V gene segment behaved as functional or pseudogenic. Donor age, sex, ethnicity and CMV serostatus were collected together with the repertoire data. A later genetic analysis used genome-wide SNP genotypes for about 60% of the 666 donors, treating that subset as a discovery cohort. Every repertoire in the discovery cohort had been generated on one and the same sequencing platform. Both class I and class II loci were covered by HLA typing, at four-digit resolution. Typing coverage differed by locus: A, B, C, DRB1 and DQB1 were typed in roughly 620-640 donors, DQA1 in approximately 520, DPA1 in over 600, and DPB1 in 472. A handful of DR-DQ haplotypes were handled as single units for association and clustering because linkage in the cohort was strong. Across approximately 400 genotyped donors of the cohort, an average of approximately 240,000 unique TCR beta nucleotide sequences per donor were sequenced, and roughly a sixth of those sequences were non-productive. Beyond this particular receptor, the publication reports: Several of the top co-occurrence clusters appeared to be linked to parvovirus B19, influenza, CMV and Epstein-Barr virus, according to a later analysis. The 87-base-pair reads could not distinguish some IMGT-functional V segments, including TRBV6-2 and TRBV6-3, so those segments were excluded. According to the authors, the approach could potentially be generalized to other disease states and immunological phenotypes. A few of the identified cytomegalovirus-associated TCR beta chains were confirmed in vitro to be specific for cytomegalovirus antigens. In a later genetic analysis, a missense DCLRE1C variant was associated with V-gene and J-gene trimming of TCR beta chains, and the association was replicated in an independent cohort. For the cohort, immune exposure information was limited to CMV serostatus. In the study, 150 to 200 TCR beta chains were listed as associated with cytomegalovirus. According to a later genetic analysis, donors in an Asian-associated ancestry cluster had fewer N-insertions in productive TCRs than the roughly 700-donor mean. Assigning TCR associations to individual alleles was difficult when HLA alleles, especially DR and DQ, strongly co-occurred. A further reported finding was that TCR beta sequences accurately predicted the HLA-A and HLA-B alleles for most subjects in the first cohort. Most TCR sequences were observed very rarely across donors, whereas some public TCRs were present in many individuals. Because counts were too low, seventeen rarely observed V segments, including chromosome 9 orphons, were excluded from the earlier analysis of roughly 580 of the donors. In a later analysis, HLA-associated TCR beta chains were found to be more clonally expanded and to have lower generation probabilities than equally common non-associated chains. Correlated functional status among segregating V segments might be attributable to linkage disequilibrium, but an unknown experimental factor could not be ruled out. A later analysis found that most CMV-associated TCR beta chains appeared HLA-restricted, with HLA associations seemingly driven largely by CMV exposure. At a false discovery rate of 0.05, a later analysis linked 15,000 to 20,000 TCR beta sequences to specific HLA alleles. Because HLA typing was missing for some donors at each locus, association tests included only the typed subset. The classifier was reported to diagnose cytomegalovirus status with high specificity and sensitivity in both the original and validation cohorts. This cohort had only TCR beta chains sequenced, and the lack of alpha or paired-chain data limited which features could be detected. Presence/absence analyses assumed roughly uniform sequencing depth across donors, an assumption that may not hold. Broadly in line with IMGT annotations, most TCR beta V segments showed up in productive rearrangements about 87% or about 30% of the time in an earlier analysis of about 500 of the donors. In a later analysis, the rate of TCR association differed among HLA loci, with DRB1 alleles having the most associated TCRs and HLA-C alleles having the fewest. A cluster of highly shared sequence variants was judged likely to be a technical artifact of the sequencing pipeline.

Receptor libraries were prepared by the immunoSEQ multiplex PCR assay. The multiplex PCR relied on a mix of 60 forward primers for TCR Vbeta segments and 13 reverse primers for TCR Jbeta segments. The CDR3 region of rearranged TCR beta genes was amplified from genomic DNA by a multiplex PCR assay. Amplified TCR beta libraries were sequenced as 87-base-pair reads on the Illumina HiSeq System. The authors' analysis ran thus. A later analysis tallied roughly 80 million unique TCR beta chains across the 610 or so repertoires, and 10 million to 11 million of those chains were shared by two or more donors. Raw reads were error-corrected and collapsed into unique sequences with a nearest-neighbor algorithm that merged closely related sequences to remove PCR and sequencing errors. Alignment of CDR3 sequences to IMGT reference sequences was used to assign V, D and J gene segments. Each retained sequence needed at least a six-nucleotide match to both a V gene segment and a J gene segment. A rearrangement was called productive if the CDR3 had no stop codons and remained in frame with V and J, and every other rearrangement was called non-productive. CDR3 was defined by IMGT convention, running from the second conserved V-encoded cysteine to the conserved J-encoded phenylalanine. In an earlier analysis of more than 550 of the donors, sequences lacking an unambiguous match to a single V gene segment were excluded. In an earlier analysis of 450 to 750 of the donors, a V segment was called functional when productive rearrangements were above 56.7%, and segregating when the standard deviation between donors exceeded 5%. A statistical classification framework was built to diagnose cytomegalovirus status from the catalog of TCR beta chain sequences. In a later analysis, V and J genes were assigned by comparing TCR nucleotide sequences against IMGT/GENE-DB human TR gene sequences. A later analysis assigned CDR3 sequences and most-parsimonious VDJ recombination scenarios with the TCRdist pipeline. A later analysis defined each TCR beta chain by its CDR3 amino acid sequence plus V-gene family, and excluded reads lacking a unique V-gene family. To address suspected cross-contamination and a sequencing artifact, a later analysis removed under 600 highly shared, low-generation-probability nucleotide sequences. For each public chain, a later analysis derived a clonal expansion index from normalized ranks of inferred template counts within each repertoire. A later analysis computed generation probabilities with a VDJ recombination model fitted to out-of-frame rearrangements, and checked the results against IGoR. In a later analysis, TCR-TCR, TCR-HLA and TCR-CMV co-occurrence was scored with hypergeometric tests, and a repertoire-size bias correction was applied to TCR pairs. A later analysis estimated false discovery rates by permuting HLA or CMV assignments 20 times. A later analysis grouped co-occurring TCRs with DBSCAN, adding TCRdist sequence similarity when clustering within HLA-allele-positive subsets. Repertoires with fewer than 30,000 or more than 120,000 public chains, plus five repertoires with anomalous nucleotide sharing, were excluded from co-occurrence clustering. This immuneACCESS table, as held by TCRdb, lists in-frame sequences with V and J called but not all clones. Of the missing ones, under half trace to an unresolved V gene in checked studies; the others have no known cause. The V and J calls and clone size are taken from that table; D and trimming were inferred from the DNA. The table for this sample lists 150,000 to 200,000 clones; just over 75% of them were counted only once. The ten largest make up about 2.1% of the sample.

On this clone: Its specific antigen is unknown. Base-call qualities are not available, and no considerably larger clone is one nucleotide away.

The cohort was made up of 500 to 800 healthy bone marrow donors. Cohort members were all nominally healthy when sampled, although unrecorded immune exposures were likely present. The donor was CMV seropositive and belonged to the group of 250 to 350 seropositive cohort members. Every donor gave a peripheral blood sample, and the peripheral blood mononuclear cells from that sample were used for TCR beta sequencing. Genomic DNA extraction from the blood cell samples was performed with the Qiagen DNeasy Blood Extraction Kit. For CDR1 and CDR2, the germline V gene (reference sequence) lists SGHNT and YYREEE. Inclusive of the bounding cysteine and phenylalanine, the CDR3 is 13 residues long. The entry retains the CDR3 DNA only, 39 bases that are in frame from base 1. V loses 0 bases of germline sequence and J loses 6 bases, and the interval between the two ends is 7 bases.

This TCR derives from a woman between 25 and 40 years old in good health and CMV-seropositive. Material for sequencing was PBMCs. The chain links TRBV5-4 with TRBJ1-3; a confident D gene designation cannot be given. CDR3 region: CASSLVRENTIYF. Read as DNA, the sequence is TGTGCCAGCAGCTTGGTCCGCGAAAACACCATATATTTT.